Presented here are 26 T cell receptor beta chains from one specimen sequenced in a study of spatial heterogeneity in lung cancer. The time point was: blood at routine non-recurrence follow-up after resection. TCRdb redid the calling of the 5' RACE reads with MiXCR, one entry per CDR3 protein. The repertoire holds about 18,000 distinct CDR3 sequences, with about 10% as singletons. The sample here was PBMCs, taken at follow-up. The source of these receptors is a male donor with early-stage non-small cell lung cancer.

This clonotype was counted between two and nine times. This sequence joins TRBV29-1 and TRBJ1-3; a possible D gene is TRBD1 (5 bases). Germline CDR1 and CDR2: SQVTM and ANQGSEA. CDR3 length: 11 amino acids. Deletions cut 7 bases from V and 4 bases from J, with 8 bases between. The CDR3 sequence: CSGGAGNTIYF. For the CDR3, the DNA is TGCAGCGGCGGGGCGGGAAACACCATATATTTT.

This clonotype showed up many times. DNA of the CDR3: TGTGCCAGCAGTTGGTATGCGGGGGCTACAGATACGCAGTATTTT. It specifies CASSWYAGATDTQYF. V and J are TRBV6-2 or TRBV6-3 and TRBJ2-3; possible D gene TRBD2, 7 bases. The V end was cut by 4 bases, the J end by 3 bases, with 14 bases between. Germline V gene sequence: CDR1 MNHEY, CDR2 SVGEGT. This CDR3 has 15 amino acids.

This clonotype was seen ten or more times. J is TRBJ2-1 and V is TRBV9; 9 bases match TRBD2. J was trimmed by 0 bases and V by 2 bases; bases with no gene match: 18. The CDR3 is made up of 21 amino acids. Germline CDR1 SGDLS, CDR2 YYNGEE. This CDR3 reads CASSVRRAGLAGCFSYNEQFF. In DNA, the CDR3 is TGTGCCAGCAGCGTCCGCCGGGCGGGGCTAGCGGGGTGCTTCTCCTACAATGAGCAGTTCTTC.

This clonotype was detected a few times. V usage is TRBV14 and J usage is TRBJ1-4; D perhaps matches TRBD1 (5 bases). The V gene lost 5 bases and the J gene lost 0 bases, with 13 bases spanning the gap. Germline V gene sequence: CDR1 SGHDN, CDR2 FVKESK. CDR3 length equals 16 residues. The CDR3 DNA is TGTGCCAGCAGCTCCCCCACAGGCTCAACTAATGAAAAACTGTTTTTT. It is translated as CASSSPTGSTNEKLFF.

In its sample, this clonotype was seen many times. The rearrangement uses TRBV5-5 and TRBJ2-1; TRBD2 might be the D (6 bases). Germline values: CDR1 SGHKS, CDR2 YYEKEE (reference sequence). The CDR3 length is 16 residues. The V end was cut by 2 bases, the J end by 0 bases, with 12 bases between. The CDR3 here is CASSLRTGSSYNEQFF. The DNA for the CDR3 is TGTGCCAGCAGCTTACGAACCGGGAGCTCCTACAATGAGCAGTTCTTC.

J is TRBJ2-7 and V is TRBV20-1; TRBD1 agrees at 9 bases. CDR1 DFQATT and CDR2 SNEGSKA come from the germline V gene (reference sequence). This CDR3 is 13 amino acids long. Trimming at V came to 6 bases and at J to 3 bases, leaving 6 bases not matched to a gene. The CDR3 DNA reads as TGCAGTGCCCTAAGGGGACAGGGCTACGAGCAGTACTTC. Translation gives CSALRGQGYEQYF.

The CDR3 loop is CASSIGPPREAFF. CDR3 in DNA: TGCGCCAGCAGCATAGGACCCCCGCGGGAAGCTTTCTTT. The chain uses TRBV5-1 and TRBJ1-1, with no clear D. CDR1 and CDR2 from the germline V gene are SGHRS and YFSETQ. The CDR3 totals 13 residues. V shed 4 bases and J shed 8 bases, with 15 bases lying between them.

The rearrangement links TRBV10-3 to TRBJ2-7; 7 nucleotides align to TRBD1. CDR3 length equals 16 residues. The germline gives CDR1 ENHRY, CDR2 SYGVKD. The V segment lost 7 bases and the J segment 2 bases; nucleotides outside the gene matches: 14. The CDR3 sequence is CAIIGSLGTATYEQYF. CDR3 coding DNA: TGTGCCATCATAGGGTCGTTGGGGACAGCAACCTACGAGCAGTACTTC.

This clonotype showed up many times. The V and J genes are TRBV7-2 and TRBJ1-2; 8 bases line up with TRBD1. Germline V CDR1 and CDR2: SGHTA, FQGNSA. The V and J ends lost 5 bases and 4 bases, in that order; junction bases with no gene match: 12. The CDR3 sequence is 16 residues long. The CDR3: CASSPTGDARGYGYTF. Here the CDR3 DNA reads TGTGCCAGCAGCCCGACAGGGGATGCTAGAGGCTATGGCTACACCTTC.

This clonotype has more than one count but fewer than ten. J is TRBJ2-7 and V is TRBV7-2, with 8 positions matching TRBD2. This CDR3 is built from 18 residues. CDR1 SGHTA and CDR2 FQGNSA come from the germline V gene. Trimming cost V 2 bases and J 0 bases; bases outside gene matches: 12. CDR3 residues: CASSLPASGPRTSYEQYF. The CDR3 DNA sequence: TGTGCCAGCAGCTTACCGGCTAGCGGGCCCCGTACCTCCTACGAGCAGTACTTC.

Regarding this clonotype: Since a much larger clone is just one base distant, this may be a read error. For the CDR3, the DNA is TGTGCCTGGAGTGTAAACTCCAATTCAACCCTCCACTTT. This gives the protein CAWSVNSNSTLHF. The chain is built from TRBV30 and TRBJ1-6; D is unresolved. The germline gives CDR1 GTSNPN, CDR2 SVGIG (reference sequence). This CDR3 region has 13 residues.

This clonotype was counted at least ten times. The V call is TRBV4-1, the J call TRBJ1-1; 7 nucleotides agree with TRBD1. The J segment lost 6 bases and the V segment lost 2 bases, leaving 9 bases of the junction unmatched. CDR1 is MGHRA, CDR2 YSYEKL, per germline. This CDR3 has 15 residues. This CDR3 reads CASSQPTTGKAEAFF. For the CDR3, the DNA is TGCGCCAGCAGCCAACCGACGACAGGGAAGGCTGAAGCTTTCTTT.

This clonotype was picked up a small number of times. The rearrangement links TRBV5-6 to TRBJ1-5; D is perhaps TRBD1 (5 bases). The V gene lost 1 base and the J gene lost 3 bases, with 17 bases spanning the gap. This CDR3 region has 17 residues. Germline V lookup: CDR1 SGHDT, CDR2 YYEEEE. Written as DNA, the CDR3 is TGTGCCAGCAGCTTGTTGAGTGGCAGGGACTACAATCAGCCCCAGCATTTT. Translating it yields CASSLLSGRDYNQPQHF.

This clonotype appeared many times. The V gene is TRBV11-2, the J gene TRBJ2-5; D is undetermined. CDR3 length: 11 residues. Trimming took off 5 bases at V and 2 bases at J, with 3 bases between the two ends. Germline assignment: CDR1 SGHAT and CDR2 FQNNGV. CDR3 in DNA: TGTGCCAGCAGCGGGCAAGAGACCCAGTACTTC. The encoded protein is CASSGQETQYF.

This clonotype was observed a handful of times. This chain connects TRBV7-2 to TRBJ2-1, with 11 bases matching TRBD2. Germline V gene sequence: CDR1 SGHTA, CDR2 FQGNSA. This CDR3 contains 15 residues. V trimming: 0 bases; J trimming: 8 bases; junction bases outside the gene matches: 3. The CDR3 sequence is CASSLALAGGDEQFF. The CDR3 DNA is TGTGCCAGCAGCTTAGCTTTAGCGGGGGGGGATGAGCAGTTCTTC. Variable domain in full (rest from reference TRBV7-2 and TRBJ2-1): GAGVSQSPSNKVTEKGKDVELRCDPISGHTALYWYRQSLGQGLEFLIYFQGNSAPDKSGLPSDRFSAERTGGSVSTLTIQRTQQEDSAVYLCASSLALAGGDEQFFGPGTRLTVL.

This clonotype was counted at least ten times. The rearrangement links TRBV20-1 to TRBJ2-4, with unresolved D. Trimming took 7 bases from V and 2 from J, leaving 12 bases between them. Germline CDR1 reads DFQATT; CDR2 reads SNEGSKA (reference sequence). The CDR3 length is 13 residues. The DNA of the CDR3 is TGCAGTGTCCACGGTAAAACCAAAAACATTCAGTACTTC. Amino acid sequence: CSVHGKTKNIQYF.

The sample holds many counts of this clonotype. The chain employs TRBV7-9 and TRBJ2-5; D is ambiguous. Germline V gene lookup returns CDR1 SEHNR and CDR2 FQNEAQ (reference sequence). With 5 bases removed from V and 3 bases from J, the gap between germline ends came to 16 bases. The length of the CDR3 is 15 residues. Here the CDR3 reads CASSPGVRREETQYF. CDR3 coding DNA: TGTGCCAGCAGCCCAGGTGTCCGGCGAGAAGAGACCCAGTACTTC.

This clonotype was recorded many times. The chain joins TRBV20-1 to TRBJ2-7; a weak D match, TRBD1 (6 bases). The ends were cut back, 0 bases at V and 2 bases at J, with 14 bases in the middle. Germline CDR1 is DFQATT and CDR2 is SNEGSKA (reference sequence). The CDR3 consists of 15 residues. CDR3 residues: CSARDGSGDPYEQYF. CDR3 coding DNA: TGCAGTGCTAGAGATGGCTCAGGGGACCCCTACGAGCAGTACTTC.

This clonotype was seen ten or more times. V and J are TRBV11-2 and TRBJ2-5, with 11 bases fitting TRBD2. Losses at the gene ends were 4 bases for V and 0 bases for J; bases not matched to a gene: 4. This CDR3 is built from 16 residues. Germline assignment: CDR1 SGHAT and CDR2 FQNNGV. CDR3 DNA sequence: TGTGCCAGCAGCTCGGGACTAGCGGCGTACCAAGAGACCCAGTACTTC. Translated, it gives CASSSGLAAYQETQYF.

This clonotype was counted many times. This chain connects TRBV2 to TRBJ2-5; 16 nucleotides align to TRBD2. The junction had 4 bases not matched to a gene; V was cut back by 6 bases and J by 0 bases. CDR1 and CDR2 from the germline V gene are SNHLY and FYNNEI. The CDR3 totals 17 residues. For the CDR3, the DNA is TGTGCCAGCAGCGCCGGGACTAGCGGGGGGGACCAAGAGACCCAGTACTTC. Protein product: CASSAGTSGGDQETQYF.

This clonotype was detected ten times or more. The chain is built from TRBV12-3 or TRBV12-4 and TRBJ1-1, with TRBD1 identical over 7 bases. The length of the CDR3 is 16 residues. V was clipped by 6 bases and J by 4 bases; unmatched bases: 14. The CDR3 loop reads CASSPNDRVFGTEAFF. The DNA of the CDR3 is TGTGCCAGCAGCCCAAACGACAGGGTCTTTGGCACTGAAGCTTTCTTT.

This clonotype was recorded at least ten times. This rearrangement joins TRBV10-1 to TRBJ2-1, with D perhaps being TRBD1 or TRBD2 (6 bases each). V was cut by 8 bases and J by 4 bases, with 21 bases left in between. This CDR3 spans 16 amino acids. Germline values: CDR1 WNHNN, CDR2 SYGVQD (reference sequence). CDR3 region: CASCSSPGAAYNEQFF. The CDR3 coding sequence is TGCGCCAGCTGTAGTAGTCCGGGGGCCGCTTACAATGAGCAGTTCTTC.

This chain joins TRBV7-2 and TRBJ2-3, with TRBD2 matching over 7 bases. The CDR3 covers 15 residues. Germline V gene data show CDR1 as SGHTA and CDR2 as FQGNSA. Germline trimming cut 5 bases from V and 4 bases from J; bases unmatched to any gene: 9. The CDR3 reads CASSAGWGGADTQYF. As DNA, the CDR3 is TGTGCCAGCAGCGCAGGCTGGGGGGGGGCAGATACGCAGTATTTT. Based on the CDR3 plus reference TRBV7-2 and TRBJ2-3, the full variable domain is GAGVSQSPSNKVTEKGKDVELRCDPISGHTALYWYRQSLGQGLEFLIYFQGNSAPDKSGLPSDRFSAERTGGSVSTLTIQRTQQEDSAVYLCASSAGWGGADTQYFGPGTRLTVL.

This clonotype is termed medium-sized. V gene TRBV20-1 combines with J gene TRBJ2-1; 7 nucleotides agree with TRBD1. The CDR3 has 13 amino acids. Germline V gives CDR1 DFQATT, CDR2 SNEGSKA (reference sequence). The V segment lost 2 bases and the J segment 5 bases; nucleotides outside the gene matches: 3. CDR3 coding DNA: TGCAGTGCTAGATATGACAGGGACAATGAGCAGTTCTTC. It translates to CSARYDRDNEQFF.

CDR3 sequence: CASRGTLRVQYF. The CDR3, as DNA: TGTGCCAGTAGGGGGACTCTGCGGGTTCAGTACTTC. The chain is built from TRBV19 and TRBJ2-4; D is possibly TRBD2 (6 bases). Germline V lookup: CDR1 LNHDA, CDR2 SQIVND (reference sequence). This CDR3 region has 12 residues. Trimming stripped 6 bases from V and 11 bases from J, with 14 bases between.

At least ten counts were recorded for this clonotype. This chain uses TRBV7-2 with TRBJ1-6, with D tentatively TRBD1 (6 bases). Germline V gene lookup returns CDR1 SGHTA and CDR2 FQGNSA. V lost 1 base to trimming and J lost 6 bases, with 10 bases between them. The CDR3 loop spans 15 amino acids. The CDR3 DNA reads TGTGCCAGCAGCTTAGAACGGGGGCCTAATTCACCCCTCCACTTT. Its protein is CASSLERGPNSPLHF.